Reported below is one TCR beta chain. The antigen remains undetermined. Libraries were prepared by immunoSEQ multiplex PCR; TCRdb keeps only in-frame clonotypes and omits some of them. The data contain tens of thousands of clones, about 91% of them singletons. V shed 5 bases, J shed 4 bases, and the junction held 3 bases outside the gene matches. The CDR3 is 15 amino acids. The germline V gene encodes CDR1 MNHEY and CDR2 SVGAGI. The sample belongs to a study of OX40 agonist ivuxolimab in advanced cancers. Across the whole study: An agonistic anti-OX40 (CD134) antibody, ivuxolimab, was used to treat the patients.

Prior autoimmune disease or systemic immunosuppression barred patients. Study-wide findings and caveats: At 0.1-3.0 mg/kg, partial responders had clonal expansion among the lowest observed.

The receptor's source is an adult with an advanced solid tumor such as melanoma, head and neck, liver or kidney cancer. The chain uses TRBV6-5 and TRBJ2-3; the match to TRBD2 covers 13 bases. Sequencing was performed on CD4+ or CD8+ T cells sorted from blood, taken in a trial of the OX40 agonist ivuxolimab. In nucleotides, the CDR3 is TGTGCCAGCAGTCTCACTAGCGGGGGGGCAGATACGCAGTATTTT. Its protein product is CASSLTSGGADTQYF.